This is a list of T cell receptor beta chains from one sample in a study of blood T cell repertoires in COVID-19. Sequencing used immunoSEQ multiplex PCR; TCRdb keeps in-frame clones, though not all of them. The sample consists of more than 300,000 clones, around 89% of them appearing once. The specimen sequenced was PBMCs or T cells enriched from blood (not recorded which). The receptors were sampled from a woman in her late teens or twenties who had recovered from COVID-19. Both conserved end residues are part of each CDR3. A D gene is named only where the DNA matches it firmly. Part of the rows lack a size; the others show once, few, many or a class for expanded clones.

j_call d_call v_call clone_size cdr3_nt cdr3_aa
TRBJ2-1 TRBD2 TRBV13 few TGTGCCAGCAGCTTCAGCGGGGCGAAGCAGTTCTTC CASSFSGAKQFF
TRBJ1-4 TRBD1 TRBV5-1 . TGCGCCAGCAGCTTGCGATCCGGGACAGGGGGATCTCATGAAAAACTGTTTTTT CASSLRSGTGGSHEKLFF
TRBJ2-2 . TRBV29-1 . TGCAGCGCGGAGGGGGAAACCGGGGAGCTGTTTTTT CSAEGETGELFF
TRBJ2-2 TRBD1 TRBV2 . TGTGCCAGCGACGCCAAGGGCAGGGGGCTGTATCGGAACACCGGGGAGCTGTTTTTT CASDAKGRGLYRNTGELFF
TRBJ1-4 . TRBV19 . TGTGCTACGGGAGACGCCGATGGAGAAAAACTGTTTTTT CATGDADGEKLFF
TRBJ1-2 . TRBV3-1/TRBV3-2 . TGTGCCAGCAGCCATGGGGAGGGGGGGAATGGCTACACCTTC CASSHGEGGNGYTF
TRBJ2-7 . TRBV5-1 . TGCGCCAGCAGCCCTGTCTCGGCCTACGAGCAGTACTTC CASSPVSAYEQYF
TRBJ1-5 . TRBV9 . TGTGCCAGCAGCGTAGCGGCAGGGGGCAATCAGCCCCAGCATTTT CASSVAAGGNQPQHF
TRBJ1-2 TRBD1 TRBV5-1 . TGCGCCAGCAGCCATGGGACAGGCGGAGGCTACACCTTC CASSHGTGGGYTF
TRBJ1-1 . TRBV7-3 . TGTGCCAGCAGCTTAAAGGGGTTAGGATCTGAAGCTTTCTTT CASSLKGLGSEAFF
TRBJ1-6 . TRBV5-1 . TGCGCCAGCAGCTTGGGGGGCGCCGAGAATTCACCCCTCCACTTT CASSLGGAENSPLHF
TRBJ2-1 . TRBV5-4 . TGTGCCAGCACGGGGGGCGCATATTTCGACAATGAGCAGTTCTTC CASTGGAYFDNEQFF
TRBJ2-5 . TRBV7-3 . TGTGCCAGCAGCCCGGGATTCCAAGAGACCCAGTACTTC CASSPGFQETQYF